One and the same sample provided the 26 T cell receptor beta chains below, sequenced in a study of OX40 agonist ivuxolimab in advanced cancers. This table comes from immunoSEQ multiplex PCR, and its TCRdb copy is limited to in-frame clones, with some not included. This sample has some 77,000 clones, with about 85% found just once. The sample was CD4+ or CD8+ T cells sorted from blood, taken in a trial of the OX40 agonist ivuxolimab. The source of these receptors is an adult with an advanced solid tumor such as melanoma, head and neck, liver or kidney cancer.

The chain employs TRBV6-1 and TRBJ2-2; the D is unclear. The V gene's germline CDR1 is MNHNS and CDR2 SASEGT. Deletions cut 4 bases from V and 6 bases from J, with 15 bases between. This CDR3 contains 15 residues. DNA of the CDR3: TGTGCCAGCAGTGTCGTCCGGATGGTGGCCGGGGAGCTGTTTTTT. Translating gives CASSVVRMVAGELFF.

The J gene is TRBJ2-3, the V gene TRBV7-8; TRBD2 matches 7 bases. The germline CDR1 and CDR2 sequences are SGHVS and FQNEAQ. CDR3 size: 19 residues. V shed 5 bases and J 4 bases; nucleotides not matched to a gene: 21. The CDR3 is CASSPERAVRAGNSDTQYF. In DNA form, the CDR3 reads TGTGCCAGCAGCCCCGAAAGGGCTGTAAGAGCGGGAAACTCAGATACGCAGTATTTT.

This chain connects TRBV5-1 to TRBJ1-1; possibly TRBD1 for D (5 bases). Germline loops: CDR1 SGHRS, CDR2 YFSETQ. The V gene lost 0 bases and the J gene lost 4 bases, with 19 bases spanning the gap. The CDR3 extends over 17 amino acids. CDR3 region: CASSLEGRESRVTEAFF. The CDR3 region has the DNA TGCGCCAGCAGCTTGGAAGGCAGGGAAAGTCGGGTCACTGAAGCTTTCTTT.

The CDR3 spells CASSLALTWTSGAYEQYF. Written as DNA, the CDR3 is TGTGCCAGCAGCTTAGCACTAACATGGACTAGCGGGGCCTACGAGCAGTACTTC. The gene calls are TRBV7-2 and TRBJ2-7; 12 bases are shared with TRBD2. V trimming: 0 bases; J trimming: 2 bases; junction bases outside the gene matches: 8. Germline V gene sequence: CDR1 SGHTA, CDR2 FQGNSA. The CDR3 has 18 residues.

The rearrangement joins TRBV5-6 to TRBJ1-1; no reliable D call. The CDR3 has 16 residues. Trimming took off 3 bases at V and 5 bases at J, with 20 bases between the two ends. CDR1 and CDR2 (germline): SGHDT, YYEEEE. The CDR3 nucleotides are TGTGCCAGCAGCTCTGGGCCCCCGACCGGATGGACTGAAGCTTTCTTT. This sequence encodes CASSSGPPTGWTEAFF.

The rearrangement links TRBV4-3 to TRBJ2-2, with D possibly being TRBD1 (5 bases). There are 15 residues in the CDR3. The V gene lost 0 bases and the J gene lost 3 bases, with 8 bases spanning the gap. Germline loops: CDR1 LGHNA, CDR2 YSLEER. The CDR3 sequence: CASSQDSRDTGELFF. The DNA for the CDR3 is TGCGCCAGCAGCCAAGATAGCAGGGACACCGGGGAGCTGTTTTTT.

This clone was detected only a few times. This rearrangement joins TRBV19 to TRBJ2-7; 9 positions match TRBD1. Unmatched junction bases numbered 14, after V lost 8 bases and J lost 3 bases. The CDR3 is made up of 16 amino acids. The germline CDR1 and CDR2 sequences are LNHDA and SQIVND (reference sequence). The CDR3 region is CASRTYQGQGIYEQYF. The CDR3 DNA is TGTGCCAGTCGCACCTACCAAGGACAGGGGATCTACGAGCAGTACTTC.

For the CDR3, the DNA is TGTGCCAGCAGGAGGGACAGGGTTACCGGGGAGCTGTTTTTT. Encoded protein: CASRRDRVTGELFF. The rearrangement links TRBV2 to TRBJ2-2; 9 bases agree with TRBD1. Germline trimming cut 6 bases from V and 5 bases from J; bases unmatched to any gene: 4. CDR1 and CDR2 (germline): SNHLY, FYNNEI. This CDR3 comprises 14 residues. The whole variable domain, remainder taken from reference TRBV2 and TRBJ2-2, is EPEVTQTPSHQVTQMGQEVILRCVPISNHLYFYWYRQILGQKVEFLVSFYNNEISEKSEIFDDQFSVERPDGSNFTLKIRSTKLEDSAMYFCASRRDRVTGELFFGEGSRLTVL.

V is TRBV5-1 and J is TRBJ1-1; 7 bases agree with TRBD1. Trimming cost V 3 bases and J 5 bases; bases outside gene matches: 7. The CDR3 is 14 residues long. CDR1 SGHRS and CDR2 YFSETQ come from the germline V gene. CDR3: CASSYQGDRTEAFF. The CDR3 DNA is TGCGCCAGCAGCTACCAGGGGGATCGTACTGAAGCTTTCTTT. The complete variable domain, with remaining parts taken from reference TRBV5-1 and TRBJ1-1, reads KAGVTQTPRYLIKTRGQQVTLSCSPISGHRSVSWYQQTPGQGLQFLFEYFSETQRNKGNFPGRFSGRQFSNSRSEMNVSTLELGDSALYLCASSYQGDRTEAFFGQGTRLTVV.

The rearrangement joins TRBV6-5 to TRBJ2-1, with 7 bases identical to TRBD1. Losses at the gene ends were 8 bases for V and 5 bases for J; bases not matched to a gene: 12. CDR3 length equals 15 residues. CDR1 and CDR2 (germline): MNHEY, SVGAGI. The DNA of the CDR3 is TGTGCCAGCTCCTCGACAGGGCGGAATAACAATGAGCAGTTCTTC. Translating gives CASSSTGRNNNEQFF.

Worth noting for this clone: This sample also contains other DNA sequences that code for the same CDR3. This chain connects TRBV28 to TRBJ2-3; TRBD2 matches at 7 bases. Germline values: CDR1 MDHEN, CDR2 SYDVKM. CDR3 length equals 14 residues. The trim removed 5 bases at V and 3 bases at J, leaving 5 bases unmatched. CDR3 nucleotides: TGTGCCAGCAGTGAAGCGGGAAGAACAGATACGCAGTATTTT. This encodes CASSEAGRTDTQYF.

The chain is built from TRBV2 and TRBJ2-3, with D unclear. This CDR3 spans 12 amino acids. Deletions cut 9 bases from V and 1 base from J, with 8 bases between. The germline gives CDR1 SNHLY, CDR2 FYNNEI. CDR3 residues: CASSTRTDTQYF. CDR3 bases: TGTGCCAGTTCGACACGCACAGATACGCAGTATTTT.

This clone was seen a few times. This chain uses TRBV5-4 with TRBJ1-1; D gene ambiguous. This CDR3 is built from 13 residues. With 4 bases removed from V and 3 bases from J, the gap between germline ends came to 10 bases. Germline CDR1 SGHNT, CDR2 YYREEE (reference sequence). CDR3 coding DNA: TGTGCCAGCAGCCAAGGGAGGGACACTGAAGCTTTCTTT. This gives the protein CASSQGRDTEAFF.

The CDR3 DNA reads TGTGCCAGCAGTTCCCTAGCGGGAGGGTCCTACGAGCAGTACTTC. Protein sequence: CASSSLAGGSYEQYF. This rearrangement joins TRBV28 to TRBJ2-7, with 12 bases matching TRBD2. The CDR3 is 15 residues long. J gave up 1 base and V 4 bases, and 2 bases lay outside the gene matches. Germline V gene data show CDR1 as MDHEN and CDR2 as SYDVKM.

V gene TRBV6-6 combines with J gene TRBJ1-1; TRBD1 agrees at 10 bases. This CDR3 spans 16 amino acids. Germline V gene data show CDR1 as MNHNY and CDR2 as SVGAGI (reference sequence). The V segment lost 6 bases and the J segment 0 bases; nucleotides outside the gene matches: 7. CDR3 loop: CASSQDRGFMNTEAFF. CDR3 nucleotide sequence: TGTGCCAGCAGCCAGGACAGGGGGTTTATGAACACTGAAGCTTTCTTT.

J is TRBJ2-3 and V is TRBV30; 7 bases match TRBD2. Germline CDR1 reads GTSNPN; CDR2 reads SVGIG (reference sequence). The CDR3 has 12 residues. The CDR3 DNA is TGTGGGGCGGGGGAGAGGACAGATACGCAGTATTTT. This gives the protein CGAGERTDTQYF.

The rearrangement uses TRBV29-1 and TRBJ2-1, with TRBD1 as a possible D gene (5 bases). Germline V gene lookup returns CDR1 SQVTM and CDR2 ANQGSEA. V dropped 8 bases and J dropped 6 bases, with 11 bases sitting between them. The CDR3 extends over 11 amino acids. The CDR3: CSWGLVNEQFF. CDR3 nucleotides: TGCAGCTGGGGCCTCGTCAATGAGCAGTTCTTC.

The chain recombines TRBV19 with TRBJ1-1, with D uncertain. V gave up 3 bases and J gave up 4 bases, with 15 bases separating them. Germline CDR1 reads LNHDA; CDR2 reads SQIVND (reference sequence). The CDR3 extends over 15 amino acids. CDR3 protein: CASSIRPGGLTEAFF. CDR3 DNA: TGTGCCAGTAGTATTCGGCCAGGAGGTCTCACTGAAGCTTTCTTT.

The V call is TRBV4-3, the J call TRBJ2-7; TRBD2 matches 13 bases. CDR1 LGHNA and CDR2 YSLEER come from the germline V gene. The CDR3 length is 19 residues. The ends lost 4 bases at V and 5 bases at J; junction bases unmatched: 17. CDR3 protein: CASSPSATPTSGRLHEQYF. The DNA of the CDR3 is TGCGCCAGCAGCCCTTCCGCAACTCCGACTAGCGGGAGGTTACACGAGCAGTACTTC.

The V gene is TRBV29-1, the J gene TRBJ2-7; no definite D call. CDR1 is SQVTM and CDR2 is ANQGSEA in the germline V gene. V was cut by 1 base and J by 4 bases, with 8 bases left in between. This CDR3 has 12 amino acids. Written as DNA, the CDR3 is TGCAGCGTTGAAGCGGCAGAATACGAGCAGTACTTC. Its translation is CSVEAAEYEQYF.

The chain uses TRBV6-5 and TRBJ1-1; no firm D call. With 6 bases removed from V and 4 bases from J, the gap between germline ends came to 9 bases. This CDR3 has 12 residues. Germline CDR1 is MNHEY and CDR2 is SVGAGI. CDR3 sequence: CASSELGTEAFF. CDR3 sequence (DNA): TGTGCCAGCAGCGAGCTGGGCACTGAAGCTTTCTTT.

This rearrangement joins TRBV30 to TRBJ1-2; tentative D call: TRBD1 (6 bases). V gave up 5 bases and J gave up 1 base, with 11 bases separating them. In germline, CDR1 is GTSNPN, CDR2 SVGIG (reference sequence). The CDR3 consists of 13 residues. DNA of the CDR3: TGTGCCTGGGACAGGATTATTAACTATGGCTACACCTTC. This encodes CAWDRIINYGYTF.

The chain links TRBV18 to TRBJ1-2, with D uncertain. V lost 3 bases to trimming and J lost 4 bases, with 9 bases between them. The germline V gene encodes CDR1 KGHSH and CDR2 LQKENI. The CDR3 has 13 residues. The DNA for the CDR3 is TGTGCCAGCTCACCTGGCAGCAGCTATGGCTACACCTTC. Protein: CASSPGSSYGYTF. Together with reference TRBV18 and TRBJ1-2, the CDR3 gives the full variable domain: NAGVMQNPRHLVRRRGQEARLRCSPMKGHSHVYWYRQLPEEGLKFMVYLQKENIIDESGMPKERFSAEFPKEGPSILRIQQVVRGDSAAYFCASSPGSSYGYTFGSGTRLTVV.

This chain connects TRBV30 to TRBJ1-4; perhaps TRBD1 as D (6 bases). V lost 4 bases and J 0 bases, leaving 12 bases between the germline ends. The CDR3 extends over 15 amino acids. Germline loops: CDR1 GTSNPN, CDR2 SVGIG (reference sequence). The CDR3 region is CAWNKGVTTNEKLFF. CDR3 bases: TGTGCCTGGAATAAGGGGGTAACAACTAATGAAAAACTGTTTTTT.

This clone was recorded only once. This sequence joins TRBV7-2 and TRBJ2-7; 13 bases are shared with TRBD2. CDR3 length equals 16 residues. Germline V gene sequence: CDR1 SGHTA, CDR2 FQGNSA. J lost 4 bases, V lost 6 bases, and 9 bases had no gene match. The CDR3 DNA is TGTGCCAGCAGGGCCGGGACTAGCGGGAAACGATACGAGCAGTACTTC. Protein product: CASRAGTSGKRYEQYF.

In this sample, this clone turned up once. The chain carries TRBV18 and TRBJ2-7; D is unclear. The germline V and J ends were trimmed by 8 bases and 6 bases, with 20 bases remaining between them. The CDR3 covers 14 residues. Germline V CDR1 and CDR2: KGHSH, LQKENI. CDR3 sequence: CASADSITWGEQYF. Here the CDR3 DNA reads TGTGCCAGCGCCGATAGCATAACTTGGGGCGAGCAGTACTTC.